The 18 T cell receptor beta chains below come from one sample, sequenced in a study of T cells in women clearing cervical HPV infection. Clones were read by immunoSEQ multiplex PCR, and TCRdb kept only the in-frame ones, dropping some. This sample contains about 26,000 clones. Sequencing was done on a sample of blood buffy coat. All receptors come from a woman between 18 and 70 years old with a cervical HPV16 infection that either progressed to CIN3+ or cleared (not recorded which).

In regard to this clone: Germline is not matched at one junction end, which may reflect a read error. The read terminates 3 residues before the CDR3 end, so the remaining end is supplied by the germline J gene. The chain couples TRBV6-1 to TRBJ1-4, with D uncertain. CDR1 MNHNS and CDR2 SASEGT come from the germline V gene. The CDR3 runs to 12 residues. Incomplete CDR3 DNA: TGTGCCAGCAGGGAAGGCGATTCACCA. This encodes CASREGDSP. The full CDR3 protein is CASREGDSPLFF.

Remarks on this clone: Read sequence stops 3 residues before the CDR3 end, and the germline J gene provides the missing end. The chain employs TRBV29-1 and TRBJ2-2; a weak D match, TRBD1 (6 bases). The V and J ends lost 3 bases and 5 bases respectively, with 10 bases between them. The CDR3 consists of 13 residues. Germline V gives CDR1 SQVTM, CDR2 ANQGSEA. The CDR3 region is CSVEGTGTGELFF. CDR3 DNA, as far as it was read: TGCAGCGTTGAGGGTACAGGGACCGGGGAG.

Worth noting for this clone: Read coverage stops 3 residues before the CDR3 terminus; the germline J gene supplies the remainder. J is TRBJ2-2 and V is TRBV20-1, with 7 bases fitting TRBD1. Germline values: CDR1 DFQATT, CDR2 SNEGSKA (reference sequence). The CDR3 loop spans 14 amino acids. The DNA read from the CDR3 is TGCAGTGCTAGCCGGACAGGCGTAAATTCACCG. This gives the protein CSASRTGVNSP. The entire CDR3 is CSASRTGVNSPLFF.

Concerning this clone itself: The missing CDR3 end, 3 residues past where the read stops, is filled in from the germline J gene. The chain couples TRBV5-1 to TRBJ2-2, with 11 bases that match TRBD1. The CDR3 has 16 residues. Germline assignment: CDR1 SGHRS and CDR2 YFSETQ. V dropped 4 bases and J dropped 6; count of bases not matched to a gene: 8. The sequenced CDR3 bases are TGCGCCAGCAGCACCCGGACAGGGGGCGCAGCCGGGGAG. This encodes CASSTRTGGAAGE. The whole CDR3 sequence is CASSTRTGGAAGELFF.

As for this clone: The read stops 3 residues short of the end of the CDR3; the missing end is completed from the germline J gene. The V and J genes are TRBV7-9 and TRBJ2-7; TRBD1 matches 10 bases. Germline lookup yields CDR1 SEHNR and CDR2 FQNEAQ (reference sequence). This CDR3 is 15 amino acids long. V was pared by 5 bases and J by 2 bases, with 6 bases of the junction left unmatched. The part of the CDR3 DNA that was read is TGTGCCAGCAGCCCAGGACAGGGGGATGCCTACGAG. This translates into CASSPGQGDAYE. The complete CDR3 reads CASSPGQGDAYEQYF.

Turning to this clone: Read sequence stops 3 residues before the CDR3 end, and the germline J gene provides the missing end. V and J are TRBV2 and TRBJ2-7; D call uncertain. The V and J ends lost 8 bases and 5 bases respectively, with 16 bases between them. The CDR3 has 13 amino acids. The germline CDR1 and CDR2 sequences are SNHLY and FYNNEI. The CDR3 is CASDFLGRHEQYF. The CDR3 DNA, read in part, is TGTGCCAGCGATTTTTTAGGCAGGCACGAG.

A word on this clone: The read comes to an end 3 residues before the CDR3 does, leaving the germline J gene to fill in the end. The gene calls are TRBV20-1 and TRBJ2-4; D is perhaps TRBD2 (6 bases). The CDR3 contains 13 residues. V lost 5 bases and J 4 bases, leaving 12 bases between the germline ends. Germline CDR1 and CDR2: DFQATT and SNEGSKA (reference sequence). This CDR3 is CSADRGSKNIQYF. CDR3 bases read: TGCAGTGCTGACCGGGGGTCTAAAAACATT.

Comment on this clone: The read ends 3 residues before the CDR3 terminus; that terminus is restored from the germline J gene. The rearrangement joins TRBV7-2 to TRBJ1-5, with D possibly matching TRBD1 (5 bases). CDR3 length: 15 amino acids. Germline V gene sequence: CDR1 SGHTA, CDR2 FQGNSA. Trimming stripped 5 bases from V and 5 bases from J, with 16 bases between. The sequenced CDR3 bases are TGTGCCAGCAGCCAGGGAAGGGGAGGGTATCAGCCC. This sequence encodes CASSQGRGGYQP. In full, the CDR3 is CASSQGRGGYQPQHF.

Turning to this clone: With the read ending 3 residues before the CDR3 end, the germline J gene is used to fill in that end. The chain links TRBV10-3 to TRBJ2-7, with D tentatively TRBD2 (6 bases). The CDR3 has 14 amino acids. Germline V gene lookup returns CDR1 ENHRY and CDR2 SYGVKD. V was cut by 7 bases and J by 0 bases, with 13 bases left in between. The CDR3 DNA, read in part, is TGTGCCATCAATCCGGGACTCGCCTCCTACGAG. Translating it yields CAINPGLASYE. The CDR3 reads in full as CAINPGLASYEQYF.

Of note for this clone: The sequence runs out 3 residues before the end of the CDR3; the remainder is reconstructed from the germline J gene. The chain uses TRBV5-1 and TRBJ2-1; 7 nucleotides align to TRBD2. J lost 2 bases, V lost 0 bases, and 5 bases had no gene match. This CDR3 has 16 amino acids. Germline loops: CDR1 SGHRS, CDR2 YFSETQ. The sequenced part of the CDR3 DNA is TGCGCCAGCAGCTTGGGGTTGGGGGGGGCCTACAATGAG. This translates into CASSLGLGGAYNE. The full CDR3 is CASSLGLGGAYNEQFF.

As regards this clone: From the germline J gene comes the end of the CDR3, since the read stops 3 residues before it. The rearrangement uses TRBV6-2 or TRBV6-3 and TRBJ2-7, with D possibly TRBD1 on 5 matching bases. Germline loops: CDR1 MNHEY, CDR2 SVGEGT. The length of the CDR3 is 12 residues. Trimming took off 10 bases at V and 5 bases at J, with 15 bases between the two ends. The CDR3 protein is CATGKAGNEQYF. CDR3 DNA (partial): TGTGCCACCGGAAAGGCAGGGAACGAG.

On this clone: The CDR3 is cut off 3 residues early in the read; its end comes from the germline J gene. The chain recombines TRBV5-1 with TRBJ2-5; D may be TRBD2 (7 bases). V lost 2 bases and J 4 bases, leaving 12 bases between the germline ends. The CDR3 has 14 residues. Per the germline V gene, CDR1 is SGHRS and CDR2 is YFSETQ. This CDR3 reads CASSLERGGETQYF. The part of the CDR3 DNA that was read is TGCGCCAGCAGCTTAGAAAGGGGGGGAGAGACC. The complete variable domain, with remaining parts taken from reference TRBV5-1 and TRBJ2-5, reads KAGVTQTPRYLIKTRGQQVTLSCSPISGHRSVSWYQQTPGQGLQFLFEYFSETQRNKGNFPGRFSGRQFSNSRSEMNVSTLELGDSALYLCASSLERGGETQYFGPGTRLLVL.

Notes on this clone: Sequencing ends 3 residues short of the CDR3 end; the germline J gene provides the rest. The chain recombines TRBV19 with TRBJ1-6; possibly TRBD1 for D (6 bases). This CDR3 spans 15 amino acids. Per germline, CDR1 LNHDA and CDR2 SQIVND (reference sequence). The ends were cut back, 1 base at V and 7 bases at J, with 11 bases in the middle. CDR3 region: CASSIGGQTNSPLHF. CDR3 DNA, as far as it was read: TGTGCCAGTAGTATAGGTGGACAGACAAATTCACCC.

Regarding this clone: Sequencing ends 3 residues short of the CDR3 end; the germline J gene provides the rest. The chain links TRBV6-1 to TRBJ1-2; 8 bases fit TRBD1. Germline V gene sequence: CDR1 MNHNS, CDR2 SASEGT. The CDR3 runs to 12 residues. Trimming removed 4 bases from V and 6 bases from J; junction bases left unmatched: 1. This chain's CDR3 is CASSGTGHGYTF. The CDR3 bases that were read are TGTGCCAGCAGTGGGACAGGGCATGGC.

With regard to this clone: From the germline J gene comes the end of the CDR3, since the read stops 3 residues before it. This chain links TRBV28 with TRBJ1-5; weak D call: TRBD1 (6 bases). In germline, CDR1 is MDHEN, CDR2 SYDVKM. The CDR3 loop spans 13 amino acids. Trimming stripped 6 bases from V and 7 bases from J, with 13 bases between. The CDR3 is CASSSSRGQPQHF. The part of the CDR3 DNA that was read is TGTGCCAGCAGCTCTTCCAGGGGCCAGCCC.

Comment on this clone: The read halts 3 residues ahead of the CDR3 end, with the missing end drawn from the germline J gene. The V call is TRBV7-9, the J call TRBJ1-5, with D perhaps matching TRBD1 (5 bases). V gave up 5 bases and J gave up 5 bases, with 16 bases separating them. This CDR3 is 15 amino acids long. Per the germline V gene, CDR1 is SEHNR and CDR2 is FQNEAQ (reference sequence). The sequenced part of the CDR3 DNA is TGTGCCAGCAGCCAAGGGGTTCTTGAATATCAGCCC. Protein product: CASSQGVLEYQP. In full, the CDR3 is CASSQGVLEYQPQHF.

Remarks on this clone: The read gets to within 3 residues of the CDR3 end, and the germline J gene fills in the rest. The chain is built from TRBV12-3 or TRBV12-4 and TRBJ2-1; TRBD2 matches at 8 bases. This CDR3 comprises 12 residues. Trimming cost V 5 bases and J 6 bases; bases outside gene matches: 0. The covered CDR3 bases are TGTGCCAGCAGTCGGGGGGGCAATGAG. Protein product: CASSRGGNE. The entire CDR3 sequence reads CASSRGGNEQFF.

As regards this clone: The read comes to an end 3 residues before the CDR3 does, leaving the germline J gene to fill in the end. The rearrangement uses TRBV7-2 and TRBJ2-7; D perhaps matches TRBD1 (6 bases). The V and J ends lost 6 bases and 4 bases respectively, with 19 bases between them. The CDR3 is 15 residues long. Germline V CDR1 and CDR2: SGHTA, FQGNSA. CDR3 DNA (partial): TGTGCCAGCAGGTTCCGAAGTCCAGGGGTTTACGAG. Encoded protein: CASRFRSPGVYE. In full, the CDR3 reads CASRFRSPGVYEQYF.